This T cell receptor beta chain was identified in a study of blood T cell repertoires in COVID-19. Turning to the study itself: T cells, B-cell-depleted T cells, or PBMCs provided the cDNA or gDNA that served as material.

The assay was immunoSEQ multiplex PCR, and TCRdb's table has in-frame clones only and misses some. This sample has 150,000 to 200,000 clones, with around 92% found just once. Germline lookup yields CDR1 MNHEY and CDR2 SVGAGI. The V end lost 6 bases, the J end lost 1 base, and 13 bases lay between the germline ends. There are 14 residues in the CDR3. The sequence was collected from a man under 40 with COVID-19, enrolled during active disease. The chain has TRBV6-5 and TRBJ2-7; D possibly corresponds to TRBD2 (6 bases). The sequenced sample consisted of peripheral blood. The CDR3 spells CASSGYSGSYEQYF. DNA for the CDR3: TGTGCCAGCAGCGGCTACAGCGGGTCCTACGAGCAGTACTTC.